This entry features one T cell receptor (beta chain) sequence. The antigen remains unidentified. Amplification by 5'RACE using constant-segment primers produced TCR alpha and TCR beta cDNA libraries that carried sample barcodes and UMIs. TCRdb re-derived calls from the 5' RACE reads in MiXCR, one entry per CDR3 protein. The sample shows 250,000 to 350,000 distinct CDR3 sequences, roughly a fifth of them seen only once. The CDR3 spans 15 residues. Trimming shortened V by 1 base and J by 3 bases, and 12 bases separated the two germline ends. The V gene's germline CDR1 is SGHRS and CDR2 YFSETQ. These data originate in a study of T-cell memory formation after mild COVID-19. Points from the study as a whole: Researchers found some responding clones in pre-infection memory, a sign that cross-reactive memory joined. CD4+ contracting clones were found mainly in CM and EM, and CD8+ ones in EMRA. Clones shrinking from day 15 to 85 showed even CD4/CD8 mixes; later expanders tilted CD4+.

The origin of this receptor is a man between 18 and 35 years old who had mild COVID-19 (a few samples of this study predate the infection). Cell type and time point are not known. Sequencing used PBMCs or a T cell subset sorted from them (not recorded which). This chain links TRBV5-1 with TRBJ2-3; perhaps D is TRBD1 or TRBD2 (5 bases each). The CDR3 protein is CASSLIGADTDTQYF. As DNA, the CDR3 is TGCGCCAGCAGCTTGATCGGGGCGGATACAGATACGCAGTATTTT.